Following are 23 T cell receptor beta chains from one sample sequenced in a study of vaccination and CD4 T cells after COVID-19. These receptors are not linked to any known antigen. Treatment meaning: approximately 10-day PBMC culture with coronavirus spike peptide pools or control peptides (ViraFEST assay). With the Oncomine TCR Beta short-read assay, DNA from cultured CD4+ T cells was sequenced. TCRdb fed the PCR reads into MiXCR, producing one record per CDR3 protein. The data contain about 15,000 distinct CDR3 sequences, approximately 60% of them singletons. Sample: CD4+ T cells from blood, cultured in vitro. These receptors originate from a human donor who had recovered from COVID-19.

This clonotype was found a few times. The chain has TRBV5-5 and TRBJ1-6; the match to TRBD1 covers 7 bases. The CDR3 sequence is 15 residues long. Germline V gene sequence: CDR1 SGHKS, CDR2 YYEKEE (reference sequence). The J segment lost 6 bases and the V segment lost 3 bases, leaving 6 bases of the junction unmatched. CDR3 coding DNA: TGTGCCAGCAGCTCCTTGACAGGGCGTAATTCACCCCTCCACTTT. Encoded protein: CASSSLTGRNSPLHF.

CDR3 nucleotide sequence: TGTGCCAGCAGTTCCCTGAGACTAGCGGGAGGGAAGCTGTTTTTT. This translates into CASSSLRLAGGKLFF. J is TRBJ2-2 and V is TRBV27; TRBD2 aligns across 14 bases. The CDR3 has 15 residues. Germline V gene sequence: CDR1 MNHEY, CDR2 SMNVEV (reference sequence). Trimming at V came to 4 bases and at J to 12 bases, leaving 7 bases not matched to a gene.

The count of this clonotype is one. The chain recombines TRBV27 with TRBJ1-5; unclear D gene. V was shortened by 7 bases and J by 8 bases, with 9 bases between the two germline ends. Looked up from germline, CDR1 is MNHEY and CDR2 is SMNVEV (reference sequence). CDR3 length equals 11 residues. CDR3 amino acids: CASTREKPQHF. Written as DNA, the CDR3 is TGTGCCAGCACTAGGGAGAAGCCCCAGCATTTT.

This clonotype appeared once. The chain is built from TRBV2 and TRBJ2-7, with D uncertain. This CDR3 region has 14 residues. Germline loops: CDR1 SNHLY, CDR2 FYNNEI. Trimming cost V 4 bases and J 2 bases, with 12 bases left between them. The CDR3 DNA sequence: TGTGCCAGCAGTGGAGGAAGAGACACCTACGAGCAGTACTTC. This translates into CASSGGRDTYEQYF.

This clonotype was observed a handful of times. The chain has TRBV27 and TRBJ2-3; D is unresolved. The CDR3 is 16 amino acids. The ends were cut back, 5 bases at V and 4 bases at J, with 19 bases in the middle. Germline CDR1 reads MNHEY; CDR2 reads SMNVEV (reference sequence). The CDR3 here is CASSLTVNIGPDTQYF. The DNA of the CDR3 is TGTGCCAGCAGTCTGACTGTTAACATCGGTCCAGATACGCAGTATTTT.

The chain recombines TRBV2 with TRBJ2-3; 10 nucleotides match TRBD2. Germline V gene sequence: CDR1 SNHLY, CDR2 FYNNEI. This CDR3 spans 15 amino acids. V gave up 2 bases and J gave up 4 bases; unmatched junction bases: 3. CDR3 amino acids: CASSELAGESDTQYF. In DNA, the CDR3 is TGTGCCAGCAGTGAACTAGCGGGAGAATCAGATACGCAGTATTTT.

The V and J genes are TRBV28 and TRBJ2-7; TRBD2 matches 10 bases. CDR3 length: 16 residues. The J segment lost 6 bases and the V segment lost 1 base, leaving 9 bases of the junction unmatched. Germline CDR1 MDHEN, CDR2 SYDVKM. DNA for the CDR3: TGTGCCAGCAGTTTATTAGGGCTAGCGGGAGTCGGCGAGCAGTACTTC. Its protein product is CASSLLGLAGVGEQYF. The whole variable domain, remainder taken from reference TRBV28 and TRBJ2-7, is DVKVTQSSRYLVKRTGEKVFLECVQDMDHENMFWYRQDPGLGLRLIYFSYDVKMKEKGDIPEGYSVSREKKERFSLILESASTNQTSMYLCASSLLGLAGVGEQYFGPGTRLTVT.

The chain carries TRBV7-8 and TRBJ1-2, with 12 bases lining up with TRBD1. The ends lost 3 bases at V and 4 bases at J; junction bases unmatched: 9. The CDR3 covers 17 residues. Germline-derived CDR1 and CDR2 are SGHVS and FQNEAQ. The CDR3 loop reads CASSLGTGGAESYGYTF. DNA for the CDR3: TGTGCCAGCAGCTTGGGGACAGGGGGCGCAGAAAGCTATGGCTACACCTTC.

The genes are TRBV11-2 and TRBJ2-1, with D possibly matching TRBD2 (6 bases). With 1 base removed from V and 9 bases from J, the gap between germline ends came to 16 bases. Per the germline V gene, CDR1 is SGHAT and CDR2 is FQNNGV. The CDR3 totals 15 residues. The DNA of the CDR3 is TGTGCCAGCAGCTTAGTTACACTAGCTCGAGGTGAGCAGTTCTTC. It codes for CASSLVTLARGEQFF.

The chain's CDR3 is CASSPPHPDGRVGYTF. The CDR3 DNA follows: TGTGCCAGCTCACCACCCCACCCGGACGGGAGGGTAGGCTACACCTTC. The gene calls are TRBV18 and TRBJ1-2, with D hard to call. This CDR3 comprises 16 residues. With 0 bases removed from V and 8 bases from J, the gap between germline ends came to 19 bases. CDR1 KGHSH and CDR2 LQKENI come from the germline V gene.

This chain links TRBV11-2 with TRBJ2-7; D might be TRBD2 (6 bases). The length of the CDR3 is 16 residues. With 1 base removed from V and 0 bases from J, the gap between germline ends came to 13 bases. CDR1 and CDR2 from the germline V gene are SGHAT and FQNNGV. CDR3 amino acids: CASSLGTWRDSYEQYF. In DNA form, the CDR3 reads TGTGCCAGCAGCTTAGGTACGTGGCGGGACTCCTACGAGCAGTACTTC.

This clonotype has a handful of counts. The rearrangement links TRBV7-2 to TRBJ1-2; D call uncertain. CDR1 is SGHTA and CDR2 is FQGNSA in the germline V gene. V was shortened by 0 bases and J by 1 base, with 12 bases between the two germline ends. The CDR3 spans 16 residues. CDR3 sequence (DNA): TGTGCCAGCAGCTTAGCAGGACGCAGCGGTAACTATGGCTACACCTTC. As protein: CASSLAGRSGNYGYTF.

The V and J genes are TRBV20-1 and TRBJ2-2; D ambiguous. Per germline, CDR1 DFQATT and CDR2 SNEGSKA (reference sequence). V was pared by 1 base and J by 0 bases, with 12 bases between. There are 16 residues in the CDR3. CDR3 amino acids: CSARGPRSPNTGELFF. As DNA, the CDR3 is TGCAGTGCTAGAGGGCCCAGGAGCCCGAACACCGGGGAGCTGTTTTTT.

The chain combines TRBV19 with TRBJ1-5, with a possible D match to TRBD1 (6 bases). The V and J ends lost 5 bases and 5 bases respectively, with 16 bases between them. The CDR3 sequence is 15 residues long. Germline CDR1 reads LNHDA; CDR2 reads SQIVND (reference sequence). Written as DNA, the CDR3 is TGTGCCAGTAGTCGTACCGGGACACCCGATCAGCCCCAGCATTTT. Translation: CASSRTGTPDQPQHF. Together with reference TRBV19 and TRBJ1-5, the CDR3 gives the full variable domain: DGGITQSPKYLFRKEGQNVTLSCEQNLNHDAMYWYRQDPGQGLRLIYYSQIVNDFQKGDIAEGYSVSREKKESFPLTVTSAQKNPTAFYLCASSRTGTPDQPQHFGDGTRLSIL.

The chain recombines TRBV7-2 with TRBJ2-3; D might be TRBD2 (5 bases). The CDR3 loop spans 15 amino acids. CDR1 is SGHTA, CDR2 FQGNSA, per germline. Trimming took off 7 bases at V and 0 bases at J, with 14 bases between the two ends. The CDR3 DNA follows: TGTGCCAGCAAGGAGAAGCGGTTAAGCACAGATACGCAGTATTTT. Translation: CASKEKRLSTDTQYF. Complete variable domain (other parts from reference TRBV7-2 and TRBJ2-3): GAGVSQSPSNKVTEKGKDVELRCDPISGHTALYWYRQSLGQGLEFLIYFQGNSAPDKSGLPSDRFSAERTGGSVSTLTIQRTQQEDSAVYLCASKEKRLSTDTQYFGPGTRLTVL.

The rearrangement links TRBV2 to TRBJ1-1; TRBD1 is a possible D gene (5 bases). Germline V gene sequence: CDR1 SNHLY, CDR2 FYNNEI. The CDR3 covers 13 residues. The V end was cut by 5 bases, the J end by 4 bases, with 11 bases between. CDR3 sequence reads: CASSPQDRTEAFF. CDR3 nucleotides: TGTGCCAGCAGTCCACAGGATCGCACTGAAGCTTTCTTT. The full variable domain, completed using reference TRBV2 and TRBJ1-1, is EPEVTQTPSHQVTQMGQEVILRCVPISNHLYFYWYRQILGQKVEFLVSFYNNEISEKSEIFDDQFSVERPDGSNFTLKIRSTKLEDSAMYFCASSPQDRTEAFFGQGTRLTVV.

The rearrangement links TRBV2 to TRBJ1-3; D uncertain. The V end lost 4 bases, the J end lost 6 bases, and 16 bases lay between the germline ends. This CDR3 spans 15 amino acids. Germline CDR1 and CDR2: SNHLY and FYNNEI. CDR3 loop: CASSVTLGSENTIYF. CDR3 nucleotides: TGTGCCAGCAGTGTAACGTTGGGCTCAGAAAACACCATATATTTT.

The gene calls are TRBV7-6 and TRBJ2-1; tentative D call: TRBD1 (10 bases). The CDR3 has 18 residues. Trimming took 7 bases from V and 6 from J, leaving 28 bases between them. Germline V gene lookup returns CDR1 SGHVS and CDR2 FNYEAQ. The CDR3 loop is CASNAGQGIAGELNEQFF. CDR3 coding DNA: TGTGCCAGCAACGCGGGACAGGGGATAGCGGGAGAGCTCAATGAGCAGTTCTTC.

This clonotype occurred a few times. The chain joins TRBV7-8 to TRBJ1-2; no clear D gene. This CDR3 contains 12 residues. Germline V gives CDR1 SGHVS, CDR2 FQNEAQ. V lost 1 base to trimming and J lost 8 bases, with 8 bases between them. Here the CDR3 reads CASSLVGMGYTF. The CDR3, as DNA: TGTGCCAGCAGCTTAGTGGGTATGGGCTACACCTTC.

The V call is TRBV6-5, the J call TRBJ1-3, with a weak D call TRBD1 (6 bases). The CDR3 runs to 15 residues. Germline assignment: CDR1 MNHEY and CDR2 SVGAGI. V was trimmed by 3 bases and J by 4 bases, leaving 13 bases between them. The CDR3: CASSYSGEQGNTIYF. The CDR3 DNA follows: TGTGCCAGCAGTTATTCAGGGGAGCAGGGAAACACCATATATTTT.

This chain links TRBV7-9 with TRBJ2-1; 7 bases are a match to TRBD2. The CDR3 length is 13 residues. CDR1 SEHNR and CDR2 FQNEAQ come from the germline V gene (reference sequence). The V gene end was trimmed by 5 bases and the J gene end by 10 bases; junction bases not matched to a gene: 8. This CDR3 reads CASSLLAEAEQFF. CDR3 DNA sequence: TGTGCCAGCAGCCTCCTAGCGGAAGCCGAGCAGTTCTTC.

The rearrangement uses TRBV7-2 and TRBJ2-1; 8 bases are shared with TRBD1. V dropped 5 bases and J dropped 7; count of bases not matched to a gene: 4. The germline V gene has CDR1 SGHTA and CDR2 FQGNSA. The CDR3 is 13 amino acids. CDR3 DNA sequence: TGTGCCAGCAGCCTGGACAGGGAGAATGAGCAGTTCTTC. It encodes CASSLDRENEQFF.

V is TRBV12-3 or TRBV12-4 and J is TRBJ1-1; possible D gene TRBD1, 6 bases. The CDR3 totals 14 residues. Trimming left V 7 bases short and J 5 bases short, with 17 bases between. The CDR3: CASNDPGAGTEAFF. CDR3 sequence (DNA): TGTGCCAGCAACGACCCGGGGGCTGGGACTGAAGCTTTCTTT.